The 9 T cell receptor beta chains below all came from one sample that was sequenced in a study of Ad26.COV2.S vaccination and SARS-CoV-2 variants. Sequencing used immunoSEQ multiplex PCR; TCRdb keeps in-frame clones, though not all of them. Found here are roughly 320,000 clones, around four fifths of them singletons; the top ten hold 2% to 2.5%. Described treatment: 15 to 20 received Ad26.COV2.S at low or high dose, single or two shots; a few received placebo; per-sample allocation not given. After the first vaccine or placebo injection, samples were drawn on day 63. Sequenced material: peripheral blood, taken in a trial of Ad26.COV2.S vaccine versus placebo. The receptors derive from a person aged 18 to 59 who received the Ad26.COV2.S COVID-19 vaccine or a placebo.

The chain combines TRBV28 with TRBJ1-2, with a tentative D call TRBD1 (5 bases). CDR1 is MDHEN and CDR2 is SYDVKM in the germline V gene. CDR3 length: 14 residues. The ends were cut back, 8 bases at V and 1 base at J, with 14 bases in the middle. DNA for the CDR3: TGTGCCAGCCTGGGGGGGTCAGTTAACTATGGCTACACCTTC. Amino acids: CASLGGSVNYGYTF.

The V and J genes are TRBV2 and TRBJ1-1; tentative D call: TRBD1 (6 bases). CDR3 length: 13 residues. V shed 4 bases and J shed 8 bases, with 14 bases lying between them. Germline loops: CDR1 SNHLY, CDR2 FYNNEI. The CDR3 DNA reads as TGTGCCAGCAGTGCAGGGGAGGGATCCGAAGCTTTCTTT. Translated, it gives CASSAGEGSEAFF. Combining the CDR3 with reference TRBV2 and TRBJ1-1 gives the whole variable domain EPEVTQTPSHQVTQMGQEVILRCVPISNHLYFYWYRQILGQKVEFLVSFYNNEISEKSEIFDDQFSVERPDGSNFTLKIRSTKLEDSAMYFCASSAGEGSEAFFGQGTRLTVV.

This chain uses TRBV9 with TRBJ2-1, with D hard to call. The V and J ends lost 2 bases and 0 bases respectively, with 9 bases between them. Germline V gene data show CDR1 as SGDLS and CDR2 as YYNGEE. CDR3 length equals 15 residues. The CDR3 region has the DNA TGTGCCAGCAGCGTGATGGACGGCTCCTACAATGAGCAGTTCTTC. Translated, it gives CASSVMDGSYNEQFF.

The chain combines TRBV28 with TRBJ2-1; the match to TRBD2 covers 7 bases. The length of the CDR3 is 16 residues. The V gene's germline CDR1 is MDHEN and CDR2 SYDVKM. Trimming cost V 1 base and J 2 bases; bases outside gene matches: 5. Here the CDR3 reads CASSLSGGSTYNEQFF. The CDR3 nucleotides read TGTGCCAGCAGTTTATCCGGGGGGTCCACCTACAATGAGCAGTTCTTC.

This clone was seen a single time. The chain employs TRBV6-6 and TRBJ2-1, with 7 nucleotides matching TRBD1. V lost 5 bases and J lost 9; bases outside the gene matches: 7. The CDR3 loop spans 13 amino acids. CDR1 and CDR2 (germline): MNHNY, SVGAGI (reference sequence). The CDR3 region has the DNA TGTGCCAGCAGTCCGGGGACAGTCACTGAGCAGTTCTTC. Translated, it gives CASSPGTVTEQFF.

The chain links TRBV10-2 to TRBJ2-1; TRBD2 matches at 13 bases. This CDR3 has 18 amino acids. The ends lost 7 bases at V and 4 bases at J; junction bases unmatched: 13. The germline CDR1 and CDR2 sequences are WSHSY and SAAADI. The CDR3 DNA reads TGCGCCAGCACCACCCCGAGTCGACTAGCGGGGGGATACAATGAGCAGTTCTTC. Protein sequence: CASTTPSRLAGGYNEQFF.

The chain links TRBV4-1 to TRBJ1-4; D unclear. The CDR3 loop spans 14 amino acids. The ends were cut back, 4 bases at V and 8 bases at J, with 14 bases in the middle. Germline V CDR1 and CDR2: MGHRA, YSYEKL. The CDR3 loop reads CASSPGEGREKLFF. The CDR3 nucleotides read TGCGCCAGCAGCCCCGGGGAGGGCCGGGAAAAACTGTTTTTT.

The V gene is TRBV5-1, the J gene TRBJ1-1; unclear D gene. This CDR3 is built from 13 residues. Trimming cost V 2 bases and J 1 base, with 6 bases left between them. Germline V gene data show CDR1 as SGHRS and CDR2 as YFSETQ. Here the CDR3 DNA reads TGCGCCAGCAGCTTTTACGGGAACACTGAAGCTTTCTTT. This sequence encodes CASSFYGNTEAFF.

This clone was seen repeatedly, ten times or more. This chain connects TRBV7-9 to TRBJ1-6, with a weak D call TRBD1 (5 bases). Germline V gives CDR1 SEHNR, CDR2 FQNEAQ (reference sequence). The CDR3 is made up of 14 amino acids. The CDR3 DNA is TGTGCGATACAGGAGTCAATAGCTAATTCACCCCTCCACTTT. Translation: CAIQESIANSPLHF.